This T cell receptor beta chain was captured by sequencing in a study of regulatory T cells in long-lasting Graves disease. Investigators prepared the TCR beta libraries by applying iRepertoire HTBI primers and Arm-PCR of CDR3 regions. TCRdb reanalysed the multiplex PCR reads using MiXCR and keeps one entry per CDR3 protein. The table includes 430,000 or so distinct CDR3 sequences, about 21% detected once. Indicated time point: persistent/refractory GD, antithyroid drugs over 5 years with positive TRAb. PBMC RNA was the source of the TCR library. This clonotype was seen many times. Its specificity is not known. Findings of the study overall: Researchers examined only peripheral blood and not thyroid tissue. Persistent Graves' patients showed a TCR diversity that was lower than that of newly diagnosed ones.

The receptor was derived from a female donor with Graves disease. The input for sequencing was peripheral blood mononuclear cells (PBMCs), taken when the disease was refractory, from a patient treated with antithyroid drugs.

CDR3 amino acids: CSAGRTGINEQYF. In DNA form, the CDR3 reads TGCAGTGCCGGAAGGACAGGGATCAACGAGCAGTACTTC. The rearrangement joins TRBV20-1 to TRBJ2-7; TRBD1 agrees at 8 bases. V shed 6 bases and J 5 bases; nucleotides not matched to a gene: 9. Germline assignment: CDR1 DFQATT and CDR2 SNEGSKA (reference sequence). There are 13 residues in the CDR3.